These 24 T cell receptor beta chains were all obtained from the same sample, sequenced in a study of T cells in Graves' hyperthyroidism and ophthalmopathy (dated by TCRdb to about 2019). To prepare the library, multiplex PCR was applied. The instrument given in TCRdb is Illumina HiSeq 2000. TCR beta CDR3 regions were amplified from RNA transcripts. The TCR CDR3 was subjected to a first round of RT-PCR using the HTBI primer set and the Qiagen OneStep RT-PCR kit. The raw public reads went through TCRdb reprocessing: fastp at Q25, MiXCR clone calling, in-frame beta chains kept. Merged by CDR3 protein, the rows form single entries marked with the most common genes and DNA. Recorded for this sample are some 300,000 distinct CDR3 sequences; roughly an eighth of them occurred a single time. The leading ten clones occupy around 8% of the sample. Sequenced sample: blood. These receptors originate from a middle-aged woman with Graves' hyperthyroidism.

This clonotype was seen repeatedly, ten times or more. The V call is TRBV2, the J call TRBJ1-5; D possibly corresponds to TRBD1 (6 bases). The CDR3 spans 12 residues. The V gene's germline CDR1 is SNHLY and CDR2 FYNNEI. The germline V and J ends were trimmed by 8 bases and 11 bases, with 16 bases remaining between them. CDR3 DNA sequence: TGTGCCAGCCGGGACATGGGTGGGGCCCAGCATTTT. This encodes CASRDMGGAQHF.

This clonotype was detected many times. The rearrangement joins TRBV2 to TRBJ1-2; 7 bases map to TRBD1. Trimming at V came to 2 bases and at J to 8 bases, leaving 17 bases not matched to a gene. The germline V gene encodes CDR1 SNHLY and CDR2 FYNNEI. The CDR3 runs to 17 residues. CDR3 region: CASSEMEGGRGTFGYTF. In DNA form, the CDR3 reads TGTGCCAGCAGTGAAATGGAGGGCGGCAGGGGGACGTTCGGCTACACCTTC.

CDR3 in amino acids: CASSFGGAGANVLTF. CDR3 nucleotides: TGCGCCAGCAGCTTTGGGGGTGCAGGGGCCAACGTCCTGACTTTC. The rearrangement joins TRBV5-1 to TRBJ2-6; TRBD1 or TRBD2 may be the D gene (5 bases each). The germline V and J ends were trimmed by 2 bases and 4 bases, with 10 bases remaining between them. The germline gives CDR1 SGHRS, CDR2 YFSETQ. CDR3 size: 15 residues.

The CDR3 nucleotides are TGTGCCAGCAGCCAAGATTTAGCGGTGGGACAAGTTATAACGTTCTTC. Protein: CASSQDLAVGQVITFF. The chain couples TRBV3-1 to TRBJ2-1, with D possibly being TRBD1 or TRBD2 (6 bases each). Trimming removed 0 bases at V and 15 bases at J, with 24 bases between. The germline V gene encodes CDR1 LGHDT and CDR2 YNNKEL (reference sequence). The CDR3 is 16 amino acids.

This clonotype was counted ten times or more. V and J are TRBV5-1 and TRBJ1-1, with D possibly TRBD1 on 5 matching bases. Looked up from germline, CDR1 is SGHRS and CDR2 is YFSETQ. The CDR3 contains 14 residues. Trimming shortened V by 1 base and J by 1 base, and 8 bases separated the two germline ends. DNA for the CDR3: TGCGCCAGCAGCTTGAGGGGACCGAACACTGAAGCTTTCTTT. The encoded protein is CASSLRGPNTEAFF.

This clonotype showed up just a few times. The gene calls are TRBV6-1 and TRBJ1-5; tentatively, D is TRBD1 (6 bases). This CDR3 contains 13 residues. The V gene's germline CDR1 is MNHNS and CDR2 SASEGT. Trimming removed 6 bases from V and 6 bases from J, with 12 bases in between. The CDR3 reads CASSPGGAQPQHF. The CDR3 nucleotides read TGTGCCAGCAGCCCCGGGGGGGCTCAGCCCCAGCATTTT.

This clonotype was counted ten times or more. The CDR3 nucleotides read TGTGCCAGCAGCTTAGCGCAGGGAAACTATGGCTACACCTTC. This sequence encodes CASSLAQGNYGYTF. The V call is TRBV7-9, the J call TRBJ1-2; D is possibly TRBD1 (5 bases). CDR1 and CDR2 from the germline V gene are SEHNR and FQNEAQ (reference sequence). Trimming cost V 0 bases and J 2 bases, with 7 bases left between them. The CDR3 covers 14 residues.

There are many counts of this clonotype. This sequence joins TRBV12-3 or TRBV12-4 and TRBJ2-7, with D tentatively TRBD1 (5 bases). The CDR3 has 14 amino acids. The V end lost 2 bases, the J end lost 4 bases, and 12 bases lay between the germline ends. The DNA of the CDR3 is TGTGCCAGCAGTTTAATTGGGGCTGCGTACGAGCAGTACTTC. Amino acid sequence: CASSLIGAAYEQYF.

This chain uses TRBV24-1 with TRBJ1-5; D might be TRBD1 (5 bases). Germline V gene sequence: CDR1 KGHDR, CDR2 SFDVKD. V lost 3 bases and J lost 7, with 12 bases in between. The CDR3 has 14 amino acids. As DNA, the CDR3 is TGTGCCACCAGTGATATGACAGTCGCCCAGCCCCAGCATTTT. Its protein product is CATSDMTVAQPQHF.

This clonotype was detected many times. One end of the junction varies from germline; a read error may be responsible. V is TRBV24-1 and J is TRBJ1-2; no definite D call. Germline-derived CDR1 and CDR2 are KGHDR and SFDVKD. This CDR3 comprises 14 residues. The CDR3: CATSDWTLNDGYTF. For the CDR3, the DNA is TGTGCCACCAGTGATTGGACCCTTAACGATGGCTACACCTTC.

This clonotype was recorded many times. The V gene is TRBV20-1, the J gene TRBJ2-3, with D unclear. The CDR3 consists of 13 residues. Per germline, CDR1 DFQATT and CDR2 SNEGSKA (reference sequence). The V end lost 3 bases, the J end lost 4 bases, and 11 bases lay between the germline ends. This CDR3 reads CSARNGPADTQYF. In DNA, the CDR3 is TGCAGTGCTAGGAACGGACCAGCAGATACGCAGTATTTT.

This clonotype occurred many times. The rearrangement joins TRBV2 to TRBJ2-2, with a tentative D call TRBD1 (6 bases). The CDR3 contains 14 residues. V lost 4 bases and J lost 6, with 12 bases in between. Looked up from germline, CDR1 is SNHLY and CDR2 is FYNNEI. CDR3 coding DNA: TGTGCCAGCAGTGCCGCAGGGGTTCCCGGGGAGCTGTTTTTT. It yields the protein CASSAAGVPGELFF.

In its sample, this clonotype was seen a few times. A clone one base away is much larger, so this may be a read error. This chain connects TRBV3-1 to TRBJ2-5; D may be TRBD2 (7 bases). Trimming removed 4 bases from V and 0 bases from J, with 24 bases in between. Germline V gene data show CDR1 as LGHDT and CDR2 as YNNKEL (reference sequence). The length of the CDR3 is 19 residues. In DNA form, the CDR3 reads TGTGCCAGCAGCCTAGATAGGGCGAGGGGGGGAAGCTACCAAGAGACCCAGTACTTC. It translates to CASSLDRARGGSYQETQYF.

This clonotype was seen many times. The CDR3 reads CASSEQAPRDQPQHF. The DNA for the CDR3 is TGTGCCAGCAGTGAGCAGGCTCCAAGGGATCAGCCCCAGCATTTT. The chain uses TRBV2 and TRBJ1-5; no clear D gene. Between the trimmed V and J ends, which lost 3 bases and 5 bases, there was a span of 14 bases. The CDR3 contains 15 residues. Germline values: CDR1 SNHLY, CDR2 FYNNEI.

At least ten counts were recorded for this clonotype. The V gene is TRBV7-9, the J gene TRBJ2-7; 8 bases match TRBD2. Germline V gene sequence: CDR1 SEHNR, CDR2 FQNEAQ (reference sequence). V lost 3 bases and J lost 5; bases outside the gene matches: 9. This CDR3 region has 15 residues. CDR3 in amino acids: CASSLSLAGYNEQYF. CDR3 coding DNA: TGTGCCAGCAGCTTGTCTTTAGCGGGATATAACGAGCAGTACTTC.

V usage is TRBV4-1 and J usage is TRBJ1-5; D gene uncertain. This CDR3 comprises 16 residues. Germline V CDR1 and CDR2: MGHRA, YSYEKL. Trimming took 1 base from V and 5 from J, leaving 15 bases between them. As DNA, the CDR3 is TGCGCCAGCAGCCAAGTAAATGGGCCCCGCCATCAGCCCCAGCATTTT. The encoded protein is CASSQVNGPRHQPQHF.

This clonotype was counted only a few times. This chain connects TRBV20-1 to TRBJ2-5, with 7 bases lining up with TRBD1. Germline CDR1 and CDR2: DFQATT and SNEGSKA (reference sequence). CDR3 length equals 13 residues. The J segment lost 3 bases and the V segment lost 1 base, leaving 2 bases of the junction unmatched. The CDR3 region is CSARVTGKETQYF. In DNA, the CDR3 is TGCAGTGCTAGAGTGACAGGGAAAGAGACCCAGTACTTC.

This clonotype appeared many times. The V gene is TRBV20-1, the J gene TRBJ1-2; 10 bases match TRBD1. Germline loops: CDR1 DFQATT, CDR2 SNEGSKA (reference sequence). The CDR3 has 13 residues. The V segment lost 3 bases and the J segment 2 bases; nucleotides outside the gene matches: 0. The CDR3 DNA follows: TGCAGTGCTAGGGACAGGGGGAACTATGGCTACACCTTC. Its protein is CSARDRGNYGYTF.

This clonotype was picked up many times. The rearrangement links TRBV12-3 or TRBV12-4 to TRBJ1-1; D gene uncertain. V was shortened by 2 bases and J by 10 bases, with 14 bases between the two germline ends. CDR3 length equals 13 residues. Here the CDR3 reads CASSLPVSGRAFF. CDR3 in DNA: TGTGCCAGCAGTTTACCGGTCAGTGGTAGAGCTTTCTTT.

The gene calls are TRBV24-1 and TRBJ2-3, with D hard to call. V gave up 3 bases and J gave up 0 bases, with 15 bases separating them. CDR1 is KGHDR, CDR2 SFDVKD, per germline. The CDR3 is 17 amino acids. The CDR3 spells CATSDEGGALSTDTQYF. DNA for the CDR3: TGTGCCACCAGTGATGAAGGCGGAGCACTTAGCACAGATACGCAGTATTTT.

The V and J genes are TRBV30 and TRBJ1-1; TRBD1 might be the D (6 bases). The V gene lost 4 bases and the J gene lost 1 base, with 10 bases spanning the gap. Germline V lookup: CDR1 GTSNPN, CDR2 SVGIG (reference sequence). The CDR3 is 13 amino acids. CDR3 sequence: CAWILQGNTEAFF. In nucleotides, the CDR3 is TGTGCCTGGATTCTACAGGGGAACACTGAAGCTTTCTTT.

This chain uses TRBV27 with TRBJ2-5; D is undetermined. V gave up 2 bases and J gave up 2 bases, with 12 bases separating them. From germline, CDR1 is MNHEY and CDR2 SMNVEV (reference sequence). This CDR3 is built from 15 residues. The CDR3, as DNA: TGTGCCAGCAGTTTAGGTTTCGGAAATCAAGAGACCCAGTACTTC. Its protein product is CASSLGFGNQETQYF.

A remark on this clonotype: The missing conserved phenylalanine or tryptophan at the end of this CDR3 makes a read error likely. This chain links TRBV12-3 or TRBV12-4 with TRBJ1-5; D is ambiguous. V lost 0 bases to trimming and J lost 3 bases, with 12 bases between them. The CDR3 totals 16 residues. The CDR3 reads CASSLAFIGSNQPQHS. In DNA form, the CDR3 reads TGTGCCAGCAGTTTAGCGTTTATAGGCTCCAATCAGCCCCAGCATTCT.

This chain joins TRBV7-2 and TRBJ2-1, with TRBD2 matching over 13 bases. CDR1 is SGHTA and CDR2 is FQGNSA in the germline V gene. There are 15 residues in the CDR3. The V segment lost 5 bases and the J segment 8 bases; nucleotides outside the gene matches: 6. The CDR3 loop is CASSPGTSGVDEQFF. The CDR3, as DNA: TGTGCCAGCAGCCCTGGGACTAGCGGGGTCGATGAGCAGTTCTTC.